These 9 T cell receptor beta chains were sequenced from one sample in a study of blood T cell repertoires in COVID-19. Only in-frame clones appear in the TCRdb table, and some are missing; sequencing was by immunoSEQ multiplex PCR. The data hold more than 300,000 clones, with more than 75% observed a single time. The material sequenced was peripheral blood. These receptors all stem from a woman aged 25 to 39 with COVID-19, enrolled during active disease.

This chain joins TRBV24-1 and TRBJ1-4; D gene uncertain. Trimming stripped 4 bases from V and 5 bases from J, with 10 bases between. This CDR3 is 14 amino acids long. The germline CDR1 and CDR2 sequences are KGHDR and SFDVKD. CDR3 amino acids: CATSESKPNEKLFF. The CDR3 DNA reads TGTGCCACCAGTGAATCCAAGCCGAATGAAAAACTGTTTTTT.

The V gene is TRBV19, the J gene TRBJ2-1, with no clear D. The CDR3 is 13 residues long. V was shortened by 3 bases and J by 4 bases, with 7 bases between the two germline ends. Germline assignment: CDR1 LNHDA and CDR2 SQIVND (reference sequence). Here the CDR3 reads CASSIRRYNEQFF. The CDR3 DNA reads TGTGCCAGTAGTATTCGCAGATACAATGAGCAGTTCTTC.

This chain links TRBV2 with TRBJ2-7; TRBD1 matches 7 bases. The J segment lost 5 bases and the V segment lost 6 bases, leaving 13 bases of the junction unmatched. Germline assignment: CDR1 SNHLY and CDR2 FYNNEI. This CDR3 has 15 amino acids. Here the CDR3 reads CASSSEQGPSDEQYF. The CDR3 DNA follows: TGTGCCAGCAGCTCAGAACAGGGGCCCAGCGACGAGCAGTACTTC.

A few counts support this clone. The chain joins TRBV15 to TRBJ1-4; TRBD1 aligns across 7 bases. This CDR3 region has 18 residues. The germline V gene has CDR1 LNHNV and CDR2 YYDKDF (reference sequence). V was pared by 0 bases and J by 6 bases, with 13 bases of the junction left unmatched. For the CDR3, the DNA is TGTGCCACCAGCAGAGATTTCGGGGACAGCAGGGAGGATGAAAAACTGTTTTTT. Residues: CATSRDFGDSREDEKLFF.

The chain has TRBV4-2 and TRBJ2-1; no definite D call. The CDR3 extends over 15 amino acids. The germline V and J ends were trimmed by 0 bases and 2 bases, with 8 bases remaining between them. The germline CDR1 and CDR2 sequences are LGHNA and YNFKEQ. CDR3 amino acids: CASSQDYEAYNEQFF. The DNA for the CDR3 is TGTGCCAGCAGCCAAGATTACGAGGCCTACAATGAGCAGTTCTTC.

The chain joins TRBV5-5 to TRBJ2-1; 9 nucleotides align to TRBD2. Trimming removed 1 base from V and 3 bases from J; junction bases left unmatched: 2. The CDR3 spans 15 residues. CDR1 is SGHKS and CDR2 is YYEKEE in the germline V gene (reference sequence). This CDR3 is CASSLRLADYNEQFF. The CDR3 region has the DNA TGTGCCAGCAGCTTGCGACTAGCGGACTACAATGAGCAGTTCTTC.

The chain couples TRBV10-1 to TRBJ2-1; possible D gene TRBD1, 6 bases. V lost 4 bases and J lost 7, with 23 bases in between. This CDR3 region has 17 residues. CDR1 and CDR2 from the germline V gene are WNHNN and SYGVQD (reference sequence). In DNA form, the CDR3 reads TGCGCCAGCAGTGCTGTGGTTGGGGGCTCTAGAGAGAATGAGCAGTTCTTC. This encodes CASSAVVGGSRENEQFF.

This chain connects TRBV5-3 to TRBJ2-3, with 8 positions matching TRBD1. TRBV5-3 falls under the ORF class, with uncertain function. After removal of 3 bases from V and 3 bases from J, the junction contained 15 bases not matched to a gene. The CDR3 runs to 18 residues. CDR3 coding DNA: TGTGCCAGAAGCTCATCTCTCCGACAGGGGATTGTAACAGATACGCAGTATTTT. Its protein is CARSSSLRQGIVTDTQYF.

In DNA form, the CDR3 reads TGTGCCAGCAGCCAAGACGTAAATCAGCCCCAGCATTTT. Translated: CASSQDVNQPQHF. The genes are TRBV3-1 (or the pseudogene TRBV3-2) and TRBJ1-5, with D unresolved. The CDR3 is made up of 13 amino acids. The germline V gene has CDR1 LGHDT and CDR2 YNNKEL (reference sequence). The V end lost 0 bases, the J end lost 4 bases, and 4 bases lay between the germline ends.